This paragraph reports one T cell receptor (beta chain). This clonotype was seen ten or more times. The antigen this receptor binds is unknown. One base away there is no much larger clone; base qualities are not given. Ends trimmed: V by 3 bases, J by 13 bases; bases unmatched to a gene: 12. The germline V gene (reference sequence) provides CDR1 DFQATT and CDR2 SNEGSKA. The CDR3 goes from the cysteine to the phenylalanine over 15 residues. Only the CDR3 DNA is retained, 45 bases long and in frame from the first base. Bone marrow was sampled from every patient at the time of active disease. Ficoll-Hypaque density gradient centrifugation was used to isolate bone marrow mononuclear cells. CD138-negative cells were obtained by negative selection after labeling with CD138 magnetic microbeads on a MACS separator, removing myeloma plasma cells. Flow cytometry on an Attune NxT with CD138 antibodies was used to check the purity of the isolated cells. TRIzol reagent was used to extract total RNA, which was then quantified with a NanoDrop spectrophotometer. Paired RNA-seq and IR-seq were performed on each patient's CD138-negative bone marrow sample.

These data come from a study of read filtering for tumor transcriptome and immune sequencing (dated by TCRdb to between 2020 and 2021). Regarding the study in general: Of the patients in the cohort, more than 16 were male and over twelve were female, and their mean age was about 68 years, with a range of about 40 to 85. Under revised international staging, about 8 patients fell into R-ISS I, 16 into R-ISS II and over five into R-ISS III. After DNase treatment, whole-transcriptome libraries were prepared with the TruSeq RNA Access Library Prep Kit. Per sample, about 3.5 to 10.27 million TCR-region mapped reads were obtained with IR-seq, compared with only about 80 to 1,300 with RNA-seq. TCR repertoires obtained by targeted immune repertoire sequencing and by bulk whole-transcriptome sequencing performed on the same bone marrow samples were compared. One of the main goals was to work out a read-filtering strategy for immune repertoire data, in particular whether clonotypes backed by only a single read should be removed. Broad study findings and their caveats: In IR-seq, approximately 80% of clonotypes but approximately 3.6% of total reads were represented by single-read clonotypes, whereas in RNA-seq, around 73% of clonotypes and approximately 40% of reads were represented by single-read clonotypes. The sorted CD138-negative fraction was not purified T cells but a mixed bone marrow immune population. When single-read clonotypes were removed, the proportions of shared clonotypes in IR-seq and RNA-seq correlated more strongly. Clonotypes were captured by IR-seq at much higher depth and more reliably than by RNA-seq, and smaller IR-seq throughput was sufficient for identification of most shared clonotypes.

TCR libraries were built from roughly 400 ng RNA with the Immunoverse kit, using molecular barcoded adaptors covering alpha/delta and beta/gamma chains. TCR library preparation was performed with the same RNA that was used for transcriptome sequencing. An Illumina HiSeq 4000 with 2 x 150 cycles was used to sequence the TCR libraries. As for how the authors treated the data: MiXCR aligned TCR reads to human V, D, J and C references and assembled the aligned reads into CDR3 clonotypes, with quality filtering and error correction included. The tcR package in R was used to analyze clonotype counts and gene usage diversity. For inspection of raw mapping reads, RNA-seq reads were mapped by STAR aligner version 2.5.3a onto GRCh37 of the human genome. To test how sequencing depth affects detected clonotypes, IR-seq fastq files were randomly downsampled with Seqtk 1.3. TCRdb's own reprocessing of the public reads used fastp at Q25 and MiXCR and kept productive beta chains. Entries that share a CDR3 protein sequence are merged under the most common genes and DNA. TCRdb's processing, not the authors' own work, is the source of the V and J calls. The sample data list approximately 61,000 distinct CDR3 sequences, and about a fifth of these were observed just once. The ten largest clones capture 11% to 15% of the sample.

The sequence was obtained from a donor at least 40 years old with multiple myeloma. The source material was a population of CD138-negative cells sorted from bone marrow. The cell subset or site label for this specimen denotes: bone marrow mononuclear cells depleted of CD138+ plasma/myeloma cells by negative magnetic selection. The chain was built from TRBV20-1 and TRBJ2-5, and 15 junction bases match TRBD2. The nucleotide sequence is given as TGCAGTGCTAGGACGGCGGGACTAGCGGGAGGACTCCGGTACTTC. The resulting protein is CSARTAGLAGGLRYF.